Below, 8 T cell receptor beta chains from the same sample are listed, as sequenced in a study of T cell responses to AZD1222 COVID-19 vaccine. Assay: immunoSEQ multiplex PCR; the TCRdb copy retains only in-frame clones and omits some. The sample records some 90,000 clones, nearly 90% being singletons. The sample was peripheral blood, taken on day 0 of AZD1222 vaccination. The source is an adult in good health.

The chain employs TRBV19 and TRBJ1-1, with D unclear. The CDR3 contains 12 residues. With 6 bases removed from V and 5 bases from J, the gap between germline ends came to 10 bases. Germline CDR1 reads LNHDA; CDR2 reads SQIVND (reference sequence). CDR3 in DNA: TGTGCCAGTAGACCAGAGGGAACTGAAGCTTTCTTT. The encoded protein is CASRPEGTEAFF.

The chain joins TRBV27 to TRBJ2-1; 13 bases agree with TRBD2. V dropped 7 bases and J dropped 8; count of bases not matched to a gene: 8. CDR3 size: 15 residues. CDR1 MNHEY and CDR2 SMNVEV come from the germline V gene (reference sequence). CDR3 nucleotides: TGTGCCAGCACTCTCGGGACTAGCGGGATCTATGAGCAGTTCTTC. This gives the protein CASTLGTSGIYEQFF.

The rearrangement links TRBV5-1 to TRBJ2-3; 10 bases fit TRBD2. V was pared by 4 bases and J by 5 bases, with 10 bases of the junction left unmatched. The CDR3 totals 16 residues. Germline CDR1 and CDR2: SGHRS and YFSETQ. The CDR3: CASSAPSGSGLDTQYF. The CDR3 DNA reads TGCGCCAGCAGCGCCCCTAGCGGGAGTGGATTAGATACGCAGTATTTT.

The chain employs TRBV4-2 and TRBJ2-3; tentative D call: TRBD2 (5 bases). V was cut by 1 base and J by 6 bases, with 11 bases left in between. The CDR3 loop spans 14 amino acids. Germline CDR1 reads LGHNA; CDR2 reads YNFKEQ. CDR3 sequence: CASSQADYRDTQYF. In DNA, the CDR3 is TGTGCCAGCAGCCAAGCTGACTACCGGGATACGCAGTATTTT.

The rearrangement uses TRBV9 and TRBJ2-1; 7 bases align to TRBD1. This CDR3 has 13 amino acids. The germline V gene has CDR1 SGDLS and CDR2 YYNGEE. With V trimmed by 4 bases and J by 4 bases, 2 bases remained unmatched. CDR3 DNA sequence: TGTGCCAGCAGCCTGGACAGGTACAATGAGCAGTTCTTC. As protein: CASSLDRYNEQFF.

The chain joins TRBV14 to TRBJ1-1; D is unresolved. V was cut by 0 bases and J by 1 base, with 21 bases left in between. There are 19 residues in the CDR3. The germline gives CDR1 SGHDN, CDR2 FVKESK. CDR3 amino acids: CASSQDLKGFPLRNTEAFF. CDR3 nucleotides: TGTGCCAGCAGCCAAGATCTGAAGGGCTTCCCTTTGCGGAACACTGAAGCTTTCTTT. The full variable domain, in which reference TRBV14 and TRBJ1-1 provide the parts outside the CDR3, is EAGVTQFPSHSVIEKGQTVTLRCDPISGHDNLYWYRRVMGKEIKFLLHFVKESKQDESGMPNNRFLAERTGGTYSTLKVQPAELEDSGVYFCASSQDLKGFPLRNTEAFFGQGTRLTVV.

The chain is built from TRBV7-9 and TRBJ1-2; D unresolved. The CDR3 has 12 amino acids. Looked up from germline, CDR1 is SEHNR and CDR2 is FQNEAQ (reference sequence). Between the trimmed V and J ends, which lost 6 bases and 2 bases, there was a span of 7 bases. CDR3 bases: TGTGCCAGCAGTCCCTGGAACTATGGCTACACCTTC. This translates into CASSPWNYGYTF. Looking up the rest from reference TRBV7-9 and TRBJ1-2 gives the full variable domain: DTGVSQNPRHKITKRGQNVTFRCDPISEHNRLYWYRQTLGQGPEFLTYFQNEAQLEKSRLLSDRFSAERPKGSFSTLEIQRTEQGDSAMYLCASSPWNYGYTFGSGTRLTVV.

This rearrangement joins TRBV14 to TRBJ2-3; D is unresolved. The germline V and J ends were trimmed by 4 bases and 2 bases, with 7 bases remaining between them. Germline values: CDR1 SGHDN, CDR2 FVKESK. The CDR3 totals 13 residues. CDR3 region: CASSRQLTDTQYF. The CDR3 nucleotides read TGTGCCAGCAGCCGCCAACTCACAGATACGCAGTATTTT.